This T cell receptor beta chain derives from a study of shared clonotypes between healthy human individuals (dated by TCRdb to about 2020). In terms of the full investigation: A few men and two women, aged 18 to 49 years, made up the cohort. For each donor, three plates each were used for CD4 naive and CD4 memory, two plates were used for CD8 naive, and one plate was used for CD8 memory. To estimate repertoire size and how much clonotype sharing occurs between individuals, the study deeply sequenced the blood TCR repertoires of about 5 healthy adults. Different laboratories and diverse techniques were used to prepare libraries and sequence TCR repertoires, to increase sequencing depth and limit assay-specific biases. Leukapheresis yielded between about 0.94 and 9 billion PBMCs per donor. Broad study findings and their caveats: Approximately 4.8% of naive CD4, approximately 3.7% of naive CD8, approximately 2% of memory CD4, and more than 0.35% of memory CD8 clonotypes were shared across a few donors. Incomplete sequencing was indicated by rarefaction of sorted-subset datasets, despite the large sequencing depth. Estimated clonotype richness was generally larger for naive than for memory subsets. Pairwise subsampling led to the expectation that sequencing depth would affect the degree of clonotype sharing among donors. Compared with non-shared clonotypes, clonotypes shared by all four sorted-subset donors had higher generation probabilities. Because the study included a small number of donors, the genetic and exposure-history diversity represented was limited. Only blood was sampled, and tissue TCR repertoires likely differ from those in blood.

There are a few counts of this clone. Its specific antigen is unknown. The input lacks base qualities; no much larger clone sits a single base away. Using the deep immunoSEQ assay, TCR CDR3 regions were amplified from genomic DNA by multiplex PCR. Genomic DNA extracted from each cell subset was distributed evenly over all wells of several immunoSEQ 96-well plates, and each plate served as one replicate. For sorted subsets, each replicate PCR was loaded with around 200 ng genomic DNA, equivalent to 25,000 to 35,000 T cell genomes. Purified libraries were quantified with a Qubit 3.0 fluorometer, sized on a Bioanalyzer 2100, and re-quantified with the KAPA Library Quantification kit. Every immunoSEQ 96-well plate was sequenced on a separate single-read 150-cycle Illumina NextSeq 550 flow cell. Per the source publication's procedure: Because the immunoSEQ output held only junctional sequences and lacked quality scores, the filtering could not match the filtering applied to full-length reads. Sequences were annotated with PyIR, a Python wrapper for IgBLAST v1.9, using IMGT germline references to assign V/J genes and CDR3. Any read was removed if the V/J assignment was weak (E-value above 1e-6), the CDR3 was missing, or the read contained stop codons, out-of-frame junctions, or ambiguous translated residues. V3J clonotypes were defined as sequences sharing an identical inferred V gene, J gene, and CDR3 amino acid sequence. Percentage overlap between repertoires was computed as shared unique clonotypes divided by the size of the smaller repertoire. Richness of each repertoire was evaluated using RTK rarefaction, the Chao1 estimator, and Recon v2.1 estimates of unobserved clonotypes. Generation probabilities for all TCRbeta clonotypes obtained by the gDNA method from a few donors were computed using OLGA. TCRdb obtained this table from immuneACCESS and retained in-frame rearrangements with V and J assigned. These tables miss some clones; where compared with another copy, unresolved V genes account for less than half of the shortfall, and the remainder is unexplained. For V, J and clone size, that table is used; D and trimming come from the DNA. The sample includes some 1.5 million clones, with approximately 96% observed a single time. 1% to 1.5% of the sample rests with the top ten.

CDR1 and CDR2, per the germline V gene, are SGHRS and YFSETQ. From cysteine to phenylalanine, the CDR3 is 16 amino acids long. Of the read, only the CDR3 DNA is kept; its 48 bases are in frame from base 1. V and J are trimmed by 2 bases and 0 bases, and the gene matches miss 7 bases of the junction. The donors were healthy, HIV-negative adults who had no recently reported acute infections or vaccinations. All donors were Caucasian adults living in Nashville, Tennessee, USA. CD4+ T cells were enriched through magnetic negative selection, after which naive cells were positively selected on CD45RA and the remaining negative fraction served as the memory subset. Blood was obtained by leukapheresis, after which PBMCs were separated by Ficoll-Histopaque density gradient centrifugation and cryopreserved in liquid nitrogen vapor phase. Purity and quantity of every magnetically sorted T cell population were checked by analytical flow cytometry. Genomic DNA was isolated from each sorted fraction and quantified by UV absorbance on a Nanodrop 2000c.

The rearrangement joined TRBV5-1 to TRBJ1-1, with 7 bases aligning to TRBD1. Input material: naive CD4+ T cells sorted from blood. Explained via the paper, the cell subset or site label denotes: CD45RA+ positively selected. The TCR was taken from a man aged 25 to 40 in good health. The base sequence is TGCGCCAGCAGCTTCGCAGGGGGTCGGATGAACACTGAAGCTTTCTTT. This sequence encodes CASSFAGGRMNTEAFF.